These 28 T cell receptor beta chains were all obtained from the same sample, sequenced in a study of T cells in Graves' hyperthyroidism and ophthalmopathy. Amplified TCR beta CDR3 regions came from RNA transcripts. The HTBI set primed first-round TCR CDR3 RT-PCR. TCRdb reprocessed the multiplex PCR reads with MiXCR, giving one entry per CDR3 protein. The data contain around 490,000 distinct CDR3 sequences, nearly 20% of them singletons. Source material: blood. All receptors derive from a man in his forties or fifties with Graves' ophthalmopathy.

This clonotype was observed a handful of times. Here the CDR3 reads CASSLGQASGNQPQHF. In nucleotides, the CDR3 is TGTGCCAGCAGCTTAGGACAGGCAAGCGGCAATCAGCCCCAGCATTTT. V gene TRBV7-9 combines with J gene TRBJ1-5; TRBD1 is a possible D gene (6 bases). The CDR3 spans 16 residues. V was trimmed by 1 base and J by 2 bases, leaving 12 bases between them. CDR1 and CDR2 (germline): SEHNR, FQNEAQ (reference sequence).

This clonotype was observed at least ten times. This chain joins TRBV27 and TRBJ2-5; perhaps TRBD2 as D (6 bases). The germline CDR1 and CDR2 sequences are MNHEY and SMNVEV (reference sequence). This CDR3 has 15 amino acids. V was clipped by 8 bases and J by 4 bases, with 20 bases between them. The CDR3 DNA is TGTGCCAGCCTCCCCTTCGCGGGGACGGGAGAGACCCAGTACTTC. This sequence encodes CASLPFAGTGETQYF.

This clonotype has at least ten counts. The gene calls are TRBV2 and TRBJ1-1; possibly TRBD1 for D (5 bases). V was clipped by 6 bases and J by 4 bases, with 15 bases between them. Germline-derived CDR1 and CDR2 are SNHLY and FYNNEI. This CDR3 region has 14 residues. CDR3 in amino acids: CASRYSPGPTEAFF. The CDR3 region has the DNA TGTGCCAGCAGGTACAGCCCAGGGCCCACTGAAGCTTTCTTT.

This chain uses TRBV9 with TRBJ2-7; no clear D. V lost 2 bases, J lost 3 bases, and 21 bases lay in between. Germline V gene data show CDR1 as SGDLS and CDR2 as YYNGEE. CDR3 size: 17 residues. CDR3 DNA: TGTGCCAGCAGCGTTGGTGCCAGCTCACAAGAGATCTACGAGCAGTACTTC. This sequence encodes CASSVGASSQEIYEQYF.

The chain carries TRBV28 and TRBJ1-1; TRBD1 is a possible D gene (6 bases). The germline V gene encodes CDR1 MDHEN and CDR2 SYDVKM. V was clipped by 3 bases and J by 5 bases, with 10 bases between them. CDR3 length equals 13 residues. Here the CDR3 DNA reads TGTGCCAGCAGTTTGGGGGCTCGGACTGAAGCTTTCTTT. Its translation: CASSLGARTEAFF.

This clonotype was picked up many times. The rearrangement joins TRBV12-3 or TRBV12-4 to TRBJ1-4, with 7 bases lining up with TRBD1. The junction had 6 bases not matched to a gene; V was cut back by 5 bases and J by 3 bases. The CDR3 covers 15 residues. CDR3 sequence: CASSPRTGPNEKLFF. The CDR3 region has the DNA TGTGCCAGCAGTCCGAGGACAGGACCTAATGAAAAACTGTTTTTT.

This clonotype was seen repeatedly, ten times or more. The J gene is TRBJ2-5, the V gene TRBV11-1, with D hard to call. V was shortened by 5 bases and J by 1 base, with 11 bases between the two germline ends. The germline V gene encodes CDR1 SGHAT and CDR2 FQDESV (reference sequence). The CDR3 length is 14 residues. For the CDR3, the DNA is TGTGCCAGCAGCATAAACAGTTTCCAAGAGACCCAGTACTTC. Translation gives CASSINSFQETQYF.

This sequence joins TRBV15 and TRBJ2-5; 11 bases align to TRBD2. V lost 3 bases to trimming and J lost 6 bases; unmatched junction nucleotides: 12. The V gene's germline CDR1 is LNHNV and CDR2 YYDKDF (reference sequence). The CDR3 runs 17 residues. For the CDR3, the DNA is TGTGCCACCAGCAGGGGACTAGCGGAACTGTTGGTAAAGACCCAGTACTTC. Amino acids: CATSRGLAELLVKTQYF.

A few counts support this clonotype. J is TRBJ2-7 and V is TRBV9, with 8 bases lining up with TRBD1. Germline V lookup: CDR1 SGDLS, CDR2 YYNGEE. Trimming cost V 1 base and J 5 bases; bases outside gene matches: 8. This CDR3 is built from 15 residues. CDR3: CASSVSPRGHDEQYF. CDR3 nucleotide sequence: TGTGCCAGCAGCGTATCCCCCAGGGGGCATGACGAGCAGTACTTC.

The V gene is TRBV20-1, the J gene TRBJ2-7, with a tentative D call TRBD1 (5 bases). V was trimmed by 2 bases and J by 3 bases, leaving 14 bases between them. CDR1 DFQATT and CDR2 SNEGSKA come from the germline V gene (reference sequence). The CDR3 extends over 14 amino acids. CDR3 bases: TGCAGTGCTAGACAGGGCGTTGGGTACTACGAGCAGTACTTC. This gives the protein CSARQGVGYYEQYF.

This clonotype came up a few times. The rearrangement uses TRBV20-1 and TRBJ2-3; the D gene is possibly TRBD2 (6 bases). V was shortened by 6 bases and J by 2 bases, with 12 bases between the two germline ends. The CDR3 spans 13 residues. The germline CDR1 and CDR2 sequences are DFQATT and SNEGSKA (reference sequence). The CDR3 spells CSAAGTITDTQYF. CDR3 DNA sequence: TGCAGTGCGGCGGGAACCATCACAGATACGCAGTATTTT.

The chain has TRBV11-2 and TRBJ2-1, with no clear D. Germline loops: CDR1 SGHAT, CDR2 FQNNGV. V gave up 2 bases and J gave up 7 bases, with 9 bases separating them. The CDR3 loop spans 13 amino acids. The CDR3: CASSLISGNEQFF. As DNA, the CDR3 is TGTGCCAGCAGCTTAATTTCCGGGAATGAGCAGTTCTTC. Full variable domain (outside the CDR3, taken from reference TRBV11-2 and TRBJ2-1): EAGVAQSPRYKIIEKRQSVAFWCNPISGHATLYWYQQILGQGPKLLIQFQNNGVVDDSQLPKDRFSAERLKGVDSTLKIQPAKLEDSAVYLCASSLISGNEQFFGPGTRLTVL.

This chain links TRBV20-1 with TRBJ2-1, with 8 bases lining up with TRBD2. There are 14 residues in the CDR3. Germline trimming cut 2 bases from V and 6 bases from J; bases unmatched to any gene: 6. The germline gives CDR1 DFQATT, CDR2 SNEGSKA (reference sequence). DNA for the CDR3: TGCAGTGCTAGAAGCCGCGCGGGAGGCAATGAGCAGTTCTTC. This encodes CSARSRAGGNEQFF.

On this clonotype: This sequence may be a read error, since a much larger clone differs from it by one base. The CDR3, as DNA: TGTGCCAGCAGTGATTCCGGGGCAGGGAACGAGCAGTACTTC. This translates into CASSDSGAGNEQYF. This rearrangement joins TRBV2 to TRBJ2-7, with D possibly being TRBD1 or TRBD2 (5 bases each). CDR1 and CDR2 from the germline V gene are SNHLY and FYNNEI. CDR3 size: 14 residues. V was trimmed by 3 bases and J by 5 bases, leaving 14 bases between them.

This clonotype was seen a few times. V and J are TRBV7-2 and TRBJ2-7, with 15 bases identical to TRBD2. This CDR3 comprises 18 residues. With V trimmed by 4 bases and J by 6 bases, 13 bases remained unmatched. Germline lookup yields CDR1 SGHTA and CDR2 FQGNSA. CDR3 residues: CASSSRTSGGAEGAEQYF. Here the CDR3 DNA reads TGTGCCAGCAGCTCTCGGACTAGCGGGGGGGCCGAGGGTGCCGAGCAGTACTTC.

The chain couples TRBV3-1 to TRBJ1-1, with D maybe TRBD1 (5 bases). The ends were cut back, 9 bases at V and 6 bases at J, with 17 bases in the middle. Germline V gene data show CDR1 as LGHDT and CDR2 as YNNKEL (reference sequence). This CDR3 is 13 amino acids long. This CDR3 is CASSLRGDAEAFF. The CDR3 DNA follows: TGTGCCAGTTCTCTTCGGGGGGACGCTGAAGCTTTCTTT.

In its sample, this clonotype was seen a few times. The chain recombines TRBV6-6 with TRBJ2-7; D call uncertain. The CDR3 is made up of 13 amino acids. Deletions cut 2 bases from V and 3 bases from J, with 8 bases between. Germline-derived CDR1 and CDR2 are MNHNY and SVGAGI (reference sequence). The CDR3 nucleotides are TGTGCCAGCAGTTACACGGCAATCTACGAGCAGTACTTC. Protein: CASSYTAIYEQYF.

This clonotype has a handful of counts. V and J are TRBV6-1 and TRBJ1-1; 7 bases are a match to TRBD1. This CDR3 has 17 amino acids. The V gene end was trimmed by 6 bases and the J gene end by 1 base; junction bases not matched to a gene: 14. Germline CDR1 reads MNHNS; CDR2 reads SASEGT. The CDR3 here is CASRQWRGQSANTEAFF. In DNA form, the CDR3 reads TGTGCCAGCAGACAGTGGAGGGGGCAATCGGCGAACACTGAAGCTTTCTTT.

This sequence joins TRBV19 and TRBJ2-3; D remains unclear. CDR1 is LNHDA and CDR2 is SQIVND in the germline V gene (reference sequence). The CDR3 consists of 13 residues. The V end lost 2 bases, the J end lost 1 base, and 4 bases lay between the germline ends. CDR3 in DNA: TGTGCCAGTAGTATATGGGGCACAGATACGCAGTATTTT. This encodes CASSIWGTDTQYF.

This clonotype was observed at least ten times. The chain is built from TRBV20-1 and TRBJ2-5, with 7 bases aligning to TRBD1. With 4 bases clipped from V and 4 bases from J, the junction kept 6 bases outside the gene matches. The germline CDR1 and CDR2 sequences are DFQATT and SNEGSKA (reference sequence). The CDR3 sequence is 13 residues long. The CDR3 DNA is TGCAGTGCTACCCTACAGGGGCGAGAGACCCAGTACTTC. Translated: CSATLQGRETQYF.

The V and J genes are TRBV7-8 and TRBJ2-7; TRBD1 matches at 9 bases. CDR1 SGHVS and CDR2 FQNEAQ come from the germline V gene. After removal of 5 bases from V and 7 bases from J, the junction contained 12 bases not matched to a gene. This CDR3 region has 15 residues. The CDR3 DNA reads TGTGCCAGCAGCCCTAGGGGGACAGGGACGAATGAGCAGTACTTC. This codes for CASSPRGTGTNEQYF.

This clonotype appeared many times. This chain links TRBV5-1 with TRBJ2-5, with a weak D call TRBD2 (6 bases). The CDR3 is made up of 14 amino acids. CDR1 is SGHRS and CDR2 is YFSETQ in the germline V gene. V gave up 5 bases and J gave up 9 bases, with 20 bases separating them. CDR3 sequence: CASRPPGVQGAQYF. The CDR3, as DNA: TGCGCCAGCAGACCTCCGGGGGTTCAAGGGGCCCAGTACTTC.

The table lists this clonotype with a few counts. A read error may be the cause here, since a much bigger clone is one base away. DNA of the CDR3: TGTGCCGGCAGCCAAGATAGTGGACGGCAGCCCCAGCATTTT. Its translation is CAGSQDSGRQPQHF. The chain joins TRBV3-1 to TRBJ1-5; D unresolved. The CDR3 is made up of 14 amino acids. Germline CDR1 is LGHDT and CDR2 is YNNKEL (reference sequence).

At least ten counts were recorded for this clonotype. The chain links TRBV20-1 to TRBJ2-3; 7 bases map to TRBD2. There are 14 residues in the CDR3. V was pared by 3 bases and J by 2 bases, with 5 bases of the junction left unmatched. Germline V CDR1 and CDR2: DFQATT, SNEGSKA (reference sequence). The CDR3 nucleotides are TGCAGTGCTAGCGGGGGGTCATACACAGATACGCAGTATTTT. This gives the protein CSASGGSYTDTQYF.

This clonotype was counted between two and nine times. This chain links TRBV5-1 with TRBJ2-7; maybe TRBD2 (6 bases). Trimming removed 2 bases at V and 2 bases at J, with 17 bases between. The germline V gene has CDR1 SGHRS and CDR2 YFSETQ. CDR3 size: 16 residues. This chain's CDR3 is CASSFGTPQGAYEQYF. In DNA, the CDR3 is TGCGCCAGCAGCTTCGGGACTCCTCAGGGAGCCTACGAGCAGTACTTC.

The table lists this clonotype with a few counts. J is TRBJ1-4 and V is TRBV20-1, with unresolved D. The CDR3 runs to 13 residues. Trimming removed 0 bases at V and 10 bases at J, with 12 bases between. Germline values: CDR1 DFQATT, CDR2 SNEGSKA (reference sequence). CDR3 nucleotides: TGCAGTGCTAGAGATAGGGCAGCCGGAAAACTGTTTTTT. It is translated as CSARDRAAGKLFF.

The rearrangement uses TRBV28 and TRBJ2-3; TRBD2 is a possible D gene (7 bases). CDR1 and CDR2 (germline): MDHEN, SYDVKM. This CDR3 has 12 residues. Trimming shortened V by 5 bases and J by 9 bases, and 12 bases separated the two germline ends. CDR3: CASSLRGGTQYF. The CDR3, as DNA: TGTGCCAGCAGTCTAAGGGGGGGGACGCAGTATTTT.

About this clonotype itself: A much larger clone differs by one base, so this may be a read error. The chain combines TRBV20-1 with TRBJ1-2; D gene ambiguous. Germline V gene data show CDR1 as DFQATT and CDR2 as SNEGSKA (reference sequence). CDR3 size: 13 residues. The CDR3 bases are TGCAATGCCCCGAAGGCACCTAACTATGGCTACACCTTC. This gives the protein CNAPKAPNYGYTF.